The present entry profiles one T cell receptor (beta chain) with its context. This sample was taken from a study of blood T cell repertoires in COVID-19. As for the study in general: The origin of the acute and convalescent COVID-19 samples was the United States, Italy and Spain. From T cells, B-cell-depleted T cells, or PBMCs came the material, which was cDNA or gDNA.

Repertoires were generated with immunoSEQ multiplex PCR, while TCRdb's copy carries only in-frame clones and drops some. The table records 30,000 to 50,000 clones, roughly 94% of them present only once. The sequence was collected from a human donor with active COVID-19. The donor label of this sample is uncertain. The sample was peripheral blood.

The CDR3 loop is CASSVDGGLVYGYTF. In DNA, the CDR3 is TGTGCCAGCAGCGTAGACGGGGGGCTTGTCTATGGCTACACCTTC. This chain joins TRBV9 and TRBJ1-2; a weak D match, TRBD1 (6 bases). The CDR3 is 15 amino acids. Germline loops: CDR1 SGDLS, CDR2 YYNGEE. The V gene lost 0 bases and the J gene lost 4 bases, with 13 bases spanning the gap.